The next 14 T cell receptor beta chains were all read from a single sample in a study of blood T cell repertoires in COVID-19. Measured with immunoSEQ multiplex PCR; TCRdb has only the in-frame clones, and not every one. Of 250,000 or so clones detected, more than 85% appear once; the ten largest clones hold roughly 5.6%. Sequences were obtained from peripheral blood. The receptors here all came from a woman aged 55-70 years with COVID-19, enrolled during active disease.

The chain joins TRBV5-1 to TRBJ1-2, with D maybe TRBD1 (6 bases). The CDR3 is made up of 14 amino acids. V was shortened by 6 bases and J by 3 bases, with 15 bases between the two germline ends. CDR1 is SGHRS and CDR2 is YFSETQ in the germline V gene. Written as DNA, the CDR3 is TGCGCCAGCACTTCCACAGGGCTCGACTATGGCTACACCTTC. Amino acids: CASTSTGLDYGYTF.

CDR3 sequence reads: CASSIGDISTDTQYF. The CDR3 DNA is TGTGCCAGTAGTATAGGGGACATTAGCACAGATACGCAGTATTTT. The V gene is TRBV19, the J gene TRBJ2-3; D is possibly TRBD1 (6 bases). The CDR3 is 15 amino acids. V was cut by 1 base and J by 0 bases, with 8 bases left in between. Germline V gives CDR1 LNHDA, CDR2 SQIVND (reference sequence).

V is TRBV9 and J is TRBJ2-2, with D possibly TRBD2 on 5 matching bases. The CDR3 sequence is 14 residues long. In germline, CDR1 is SGDLS, CDR2 YYNGEE. Trimming removed 3 bases at V and 4 bases at J, with 10 bases between. CDR3 loop: CASSEPAGTGELFF. The CDR3 region has the DNA TGTGCCAGCAGCGAACCCGCGGGCACCGGGGAGCTGTTTTTT.

This chain links TRBV28 with TRBJ2-7; no reliable D call. The V and J ends lost 6 bases and 2 bases respectively, with 14 bases between them. This CDR3 contains 14 residues. Germline V gene data show CDR1 as MDHEN and CDR2 as SYDVKM. CDR3 sequence (DNA): TGTGCCAGCAGCCTTCCCCTAGAGCCCTACGAGCAGTACTTC. This translates into CASSLPLEPYEQYF.

This chain joins TRBV28 and TRBJ2-1; 11 nucleotides line up with TRBD2. Per germline, CDR1 MDHEN and CDR2 SYDVKM. The CDR3 runs 18 residues. V was clipped by 3 bases and J by 5 bases; unmatched bases: 12. The CDR3 region is CASSLSSGRPRTNNEQFF. The CDR3 DNA is TGTGCCAGCAGTTTGTCTAGCGGGAGGCCCAGAACTAACAATGAGCAGTTCTTC.

This clone was observed a handful of times. The chain uses TRBV6-6 and TRBJ2-1; D uncertain. Germline CDR1 is MNHNY and CDR2 is SVGAGI (reference sequence). The CDR3 is 12 residues long. The V end was cut by 4 bases, the J end by 8 bases, with 9 bases between. The chain's CDR3 is CASSLSSDEQFF. The CDR3 nucleotides are TGTGCCAGCAGTTTATCCAGCGATGAGCAGTTCTTC.

This clone was observed once. This CDR3 is also generated by other DNA sequences in the sample. V gene TRBV5-1 combines with J gene TRBJ1-1; unclear D gene. The CDR3 is made up of 14 amino acids. The germline V and J ends were trimmed by 0 bases and 0 bases, with 6 bases remaining between them. Germline V lookup: CDR1 SGHRS, CDR2 YFSETQ. Here the CDR3 reads CASSLDGMNTEAFF. Written as DNA, the CDR3 is TGCGCCAGCAGCTTGGACGGGATGAACACTGAAGCTTTCTTT.

The V gene is TRBV2, the J gene TRBJ1-2; D gene unclear. Trimming pared 5 bases from V and 5 bases from J, leaving 9 bases between. Germline lookup yields CDR1 SNHLY and CDR2 FYNNEI. CDR3 size: 12 residues. This chain's CDR3 is CASSPTAYGYTF. CDR3 sequence (DNA): TGTGCCAGCAGTCCCACAGCATATGGCTACACCTTC.

This sequence joins TRBV6-4 and TRBJ1-4; a possible D gene is TRBD1 (6 bases). The CDR3 runs 13 residues. Germline-derived CDR1 and CDR2 are MRHNA and SNTAGT. Trimming shortened V by 6 bases and J by 7 bases, and 12 bases separated the two germline ends. CDR3 in DNA: TGTGCCAGCAGCAAGGGGGAAGGTGAAAAACTGTTTTTT. It translates to CASSKGEGEKLFF.

The chain recombines TRBV28 with TRBJ1-1, with 7 bases fitting TRBD1. The CDR3 sequence is 15 residues long. V was pared by 5 bases and J by 3 bases, with 9 bases of the junction left unmatched. CDR1 is MDHEN, CDR2 SYDVKM, per germline. CDR3 sequence reads: CASSPSTGVYTEAFF. The CDR3 nucleotides are TGTGCCAGCAGTCCTTCAACAGGGGTGTACACTGAAGCTTTCTTT.

The V gene is TRBV9, the J gene TRBJ2-7; TRBD1 is a possible D gene (6 bases). Germline CDR1 reads SGDLS; CDR2 reads YYNGEE. The CDR3 has 16 amino acids. V was shortened by 3 bases and J by 3 bases, with 19 bases between the two germline ends. The CDR3 nucleotides are TGTGCCAGCAGCGAGGGTTTGGAGGACAGACTCTACGAGCAGTACTTC. This codes for CASSEGLEDRLYEQYF.

The genes are TRBV5-3 and TRBJ2-5; 8 bases align to TRBD1. TRBV5-3 belongs to the ORF category, with a function that is uncertain. V dropped 5 bases and J dropped 3; count of bases not matched to a gene: 9. This CDR3 contains 15 residues. CDR3 region: CARSRQGYPKETQYF. The CDR3 coding sequence is TGTGCCAGAAGTAGACAGGGGTACCCGAAAGAGACCCAGTACTTC.

This chain uses TRBV28 with TRBJ1-1; 7 bases align to TRBD1. Germline V lookup: CDR1 MDHEN, CDR2 SYDVKM. Germline trimming cut 7 bases from V and 1 base from J; bases unmatched to any gene: 6. CDR3 length: 14 amino acids. As DNA, the CDR3 is TGTGCCAGCACTCCTCCAGGGGGGAACACTGAAGCTTTCTTT. This translates into CASTPPGGNTEAFF.

The chain couples TRBV5-1 to TRBJ2-7, with TRBD1 matching 7 bases. With V trimmed by 8 bases and J by 6 bases, 17 bases remained unmatched. Per the germline V gene, CDR1 is SGHRS and CDR2 is YFSETQ. The CDR3 has 15 amino acids. Here the CDR3 reads CASFTGDSRPSEQYF. Here the CDR3 DNA reads TGCGCCAGTTTTACCGGGGACAGCAGACCGTCCGAGCAGTACTTC.